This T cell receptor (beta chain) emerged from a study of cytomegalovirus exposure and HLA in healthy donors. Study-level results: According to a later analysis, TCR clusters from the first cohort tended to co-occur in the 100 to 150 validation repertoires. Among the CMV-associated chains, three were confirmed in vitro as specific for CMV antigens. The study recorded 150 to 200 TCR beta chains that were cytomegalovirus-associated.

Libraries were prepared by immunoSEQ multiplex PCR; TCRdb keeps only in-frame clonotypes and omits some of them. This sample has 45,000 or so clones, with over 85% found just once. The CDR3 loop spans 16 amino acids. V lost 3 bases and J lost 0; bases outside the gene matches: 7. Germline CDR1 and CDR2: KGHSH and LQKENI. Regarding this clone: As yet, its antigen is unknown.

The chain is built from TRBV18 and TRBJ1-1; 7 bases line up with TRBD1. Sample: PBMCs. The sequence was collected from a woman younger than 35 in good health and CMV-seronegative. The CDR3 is CASSPPQGGLNTEAFF. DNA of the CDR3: TGTGCCAGCTCACCTCCTCAAGGGGGCCTGAACACTGAAGCTTTCTTT.